What follows are 9 T cell receptor beta chains derived from one specimen sequenced in a study of naive and memory T cell subsets. Whole-study results and caveats: Especially in CD8 cells, naive repertoires contained a few larger clonotypes, possibly CD45RA-re-expressing memory cells.

No antigens are known for them. An equimolar mix of two oligonucleotides served as the beta constant-region primer for TRBC1 and TRBC2. The ligated cDNA underwent four PCR rounds using SP2 and nested alpha and beta constant-region primers. MiXCR, applied by TCRdb to the UMI-ligation and nested PCR reads, yields one record per CDR3 protein. The top ten hold more than 0.6% of the sample, which has under 150,000 distinct CDR3 sequences, 15% to 25% seen once. Sequencing was carried out using naive CD8+ T cells from blood. Receptors were obtained from a human donor in good health.

This clonotype was seen more than once but under ten times. The chain combines TRBV4-3 with TRBJ1-2, with D uncertain. Trimming left V 4 bases short and J 4 bases short, with 13 bases between. CDR1 and CDR2 (germline): LGHNA, YSLEER. The CDR3 covers 14 residues. The CDR3 loop is CASSPDPLIYGYTF. CDR3 DNA sequence: TGCGCCAGCAGCCCAGATCCCCTGATCTATGGCTACACCTTC.

The chain uses TRBV28 and TRBJ2-7; 9 bases are shared with TRBD1. Germline V gene lookup returns CDR1 MDHEN and CDR2 SYDVKM. Germline trimming cut 6 bases from V and 1 base from J; bases unmatched to any gene: 7. The CDR3 contains 15 residues. The CDR3 loop reads CASRAGTGLSYEQYF. CDR3 nucleotide sequence: TGTGCCAGCAGAGCCGGGACAGGGTTGTCCTACGAGCAGTACTTC. Together with reference TRBV28 and TRBJ2-7, the CDR3 gives the full variable domain: DVKVTQSSRYLVKRTGEKVFLECVQDMDHENMFWYRQDPGLGLRLIYFSYDVKMKEKGDIPEGYSVSREKKERFSLILESASTNQTSMYLCASRAGTGLSYEQYFGPGTRLTVT.

DNA of the CDR3: TGCAGCGTTCGACTAGCGGGAGCGTACGAGCAGTACTTC. This gives the protein CSVRLAGAYEQYF. The rearrangement uses TRBV29-1 and TRBJ2-7, with 12 positions matching TRBD2. The trim removed 5 bases at V and 4 bases at J, leaving 3 bases unmatched. This CDR3 comprises 13 residues. CDR1 is SQVTM, CDR2 ANQGSEA, per germline.

Only a few counts were recorded for this clonotype. This rearrangement joins TRBV9 to TRBJ2-1, with 7 bases that match TRBD2. Germline V gives CDR1 SGDLS, CDR2 YYNGEE. Trimming cost V 4 bases and J 10 bases; bases outside gene matches: 5. The CDR3 is made up of 12 amino acids. The CDR3 nucleotides read TGTGCCAGCAGCTCGCCTAGCGGCGAGCAGTTCTTC. This gives the protein CASSSPSGEQFF.

The genes are TRBV7-9 and TRBJ2-3; D remains unclear. V lost 5 bases and J lost 4, with 7 bases in between. The CDR3 is made up of 12 amino acids. The germline V gene encodes CDR1 SEHNR and CDR2 FQNEAQ (reference sequence). For the CDR3, the DNA is TGTGCCAGCAGCCTCGACTCAGATACGCAGTATTTT. Its translation is CASSLDSDTQYF.

The chain employs TRBV24-1 and TRBJ2-1; 11 nucleotides agree with TRBD1. Germline-derived CDR1 and CDR2 are KGHDR and SFDVKD. V lost 2 bases, J lost 8 bases, and 7 bases stayed unmatched. The CDR3 length is 16 residues. The chain's CDR3 is CATSDWTGQGDDEQFF. The CDR3 DNA reads as TGTGCCACCAGTGATTGGACGGGACAGGGGGACGATGAGCAGTTCTTC.

This clonotype was counted a few times. The chain carries TRBV4-1 and TRBJ1-5, with D maybe TRBD1 (5 bases). The CDR3 length is 16 residues. Between the trimmed V and J ends, which lost 1 base and 5 bases, there was a span of 15 bases. CDR1 is MGHRA, CDR2 YSYEKL, per germline. CDR3: CASSQVSEGSYQPQHF. CDR3 DNA sequence: TGCGCCAGCAGCCAAGTTTCGGAGGGGTCGTATCAGCCCCAGCATTTT.

This clonotype showed up just a few times. V is TRBV20-1 and J is TRBJ1-2; D is perhaps TRBD1 (6 bases). Germline-derived CDR1 and CDR2 are DFQATT and SNEGSKA (reference sequence). The CDR3 spans 14 residues. Trimming removed 7 bases at V and 0 bases at J, with 15 bases between. CDR3 sequence: CSVGGGAANYGYTF. The CDR3 DNA reads TGCAGTGTCGGTGGGGGGGCAGCTAACTATGGCTACACCTTC.

The sample holds a few counts of this clonotype. V and J are TRBV4-1 and TRBJ1-1; no clear D. Trimming left V 0 bases short and J 1 base short, with 9 bases between. This CDR3 is 15 amino acids long. Germline V gene lookup returns CDR1 MGHRA and CDR2 YSYEKL. CDR3 in DNA: TGCGCCAGCAGCCAAGATTCGTTCCAGAACACTGAAGCTTTCTTT. This gives the protein CASSQDSFQNTEAFF.